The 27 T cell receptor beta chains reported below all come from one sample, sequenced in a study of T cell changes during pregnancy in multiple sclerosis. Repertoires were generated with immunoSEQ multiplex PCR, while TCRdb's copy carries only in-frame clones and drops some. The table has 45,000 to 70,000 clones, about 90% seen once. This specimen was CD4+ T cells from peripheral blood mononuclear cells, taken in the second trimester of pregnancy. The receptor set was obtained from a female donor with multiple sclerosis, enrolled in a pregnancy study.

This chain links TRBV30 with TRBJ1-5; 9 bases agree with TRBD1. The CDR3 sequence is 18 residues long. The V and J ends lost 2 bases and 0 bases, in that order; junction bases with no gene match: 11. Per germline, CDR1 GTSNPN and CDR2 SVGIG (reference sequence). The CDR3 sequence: CAWSIHGTGSYSNQPQHF. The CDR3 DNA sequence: TGTGCCTGGAGTATTCACGGGACAGGGAGTTATAGCAATCAGCCCCAGCATTTT.

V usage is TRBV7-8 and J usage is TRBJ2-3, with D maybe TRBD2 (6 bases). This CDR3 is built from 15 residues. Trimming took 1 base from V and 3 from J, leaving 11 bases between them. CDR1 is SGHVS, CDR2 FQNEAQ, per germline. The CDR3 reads CASSLVGGPTDTQYF. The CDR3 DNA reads TGTGCCAGCAGCTTAGTCGGGGGACCGACAGATACGCAGTATTTT.

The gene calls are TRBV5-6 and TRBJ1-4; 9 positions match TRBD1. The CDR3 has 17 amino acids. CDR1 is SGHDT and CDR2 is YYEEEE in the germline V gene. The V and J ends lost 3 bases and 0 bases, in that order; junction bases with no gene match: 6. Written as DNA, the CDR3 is TGTGCCAGCAGCTCAAACAGGGGGCTCGCAACTAATGAAAAACTGTTTTTT. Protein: CASSSNRGLATNEKLFF.

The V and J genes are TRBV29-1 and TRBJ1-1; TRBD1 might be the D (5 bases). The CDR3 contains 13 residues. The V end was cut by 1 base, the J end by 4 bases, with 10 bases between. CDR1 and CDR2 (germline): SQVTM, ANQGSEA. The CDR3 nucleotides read TGCAGCGTTGAAGGCGGGGGTGGCACTGAAGCTTTCTTT. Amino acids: CSVEGGGGTEAFF.

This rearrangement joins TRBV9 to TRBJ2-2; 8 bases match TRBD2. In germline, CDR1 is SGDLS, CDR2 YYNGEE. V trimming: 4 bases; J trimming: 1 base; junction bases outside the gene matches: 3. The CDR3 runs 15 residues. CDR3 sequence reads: CASSRAGVNTGELFF. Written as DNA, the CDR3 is TGTGCCAGCAGCAGAGCGGGGGTGAACACCGGGGAGCTGTTTTTT.

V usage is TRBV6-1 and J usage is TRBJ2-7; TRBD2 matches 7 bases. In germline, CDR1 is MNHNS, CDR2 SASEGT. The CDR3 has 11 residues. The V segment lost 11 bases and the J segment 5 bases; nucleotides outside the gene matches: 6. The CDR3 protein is CAYRGRDEQYF. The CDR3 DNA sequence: TGTGCCTATCGGGGGAGGGACGAGCAGTACTTC.

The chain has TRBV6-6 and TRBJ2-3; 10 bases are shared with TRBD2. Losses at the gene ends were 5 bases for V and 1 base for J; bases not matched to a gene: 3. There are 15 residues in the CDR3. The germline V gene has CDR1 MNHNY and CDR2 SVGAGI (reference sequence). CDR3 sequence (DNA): TGTGCCAGCAGTAAGCTAGCGGGGGGCACAGATACGCAGTATTTT. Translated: CASSKLAGGTDTQYF.

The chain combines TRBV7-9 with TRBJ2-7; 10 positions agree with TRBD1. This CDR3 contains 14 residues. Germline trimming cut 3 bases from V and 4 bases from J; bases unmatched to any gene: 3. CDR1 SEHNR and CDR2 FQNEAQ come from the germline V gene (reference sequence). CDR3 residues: CASSLGTGVYEQYF. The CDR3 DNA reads TGTGCCAGCAGCTTGGGGACAGGGGTTTACGAGCAGTACTTC.

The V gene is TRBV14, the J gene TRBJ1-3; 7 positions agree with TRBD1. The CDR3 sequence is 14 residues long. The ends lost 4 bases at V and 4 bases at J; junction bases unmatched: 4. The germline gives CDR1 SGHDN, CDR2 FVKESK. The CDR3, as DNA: TGTGCCAGCAGCCCCAGGGGGTCCGGAAACACCATATATTTT. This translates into CASSPRGSGNTIYF.

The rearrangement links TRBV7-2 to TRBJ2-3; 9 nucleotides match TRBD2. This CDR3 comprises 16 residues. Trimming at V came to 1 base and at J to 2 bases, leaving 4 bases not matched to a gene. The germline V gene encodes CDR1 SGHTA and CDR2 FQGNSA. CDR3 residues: CASSLGAGGFTDTQYF. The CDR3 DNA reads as TGTGCCAGCAGCTTAGGGGCGGGGGGGTTCACAGATACGCAGTATTTT. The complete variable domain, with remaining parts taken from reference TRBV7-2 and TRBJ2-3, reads GAGVSQSPSNKVTEKGKDVELRCDPISGHTALYWYRQSLGQGLEFLIYFQGNSAPDKSGLPSDRFSAERTGGSVSTLTIQRTQQEDSAVYLCASSLGAGGFTDTQYFGPGTRLTVL.

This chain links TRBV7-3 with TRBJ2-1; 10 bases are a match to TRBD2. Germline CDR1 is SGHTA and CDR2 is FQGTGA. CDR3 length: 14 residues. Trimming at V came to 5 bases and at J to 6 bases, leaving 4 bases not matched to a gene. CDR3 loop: CASSIIAGGNEQFF. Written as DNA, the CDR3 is TGTGCCAGCAGCATAATAGCGGGAGGCAATGAGCAGTTCTTC.

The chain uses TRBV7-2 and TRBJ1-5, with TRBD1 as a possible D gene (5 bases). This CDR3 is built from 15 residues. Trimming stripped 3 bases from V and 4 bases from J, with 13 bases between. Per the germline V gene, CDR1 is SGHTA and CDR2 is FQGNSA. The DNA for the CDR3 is TGTGCCAGCAGCTTGGTAGGGGATTCGAATCAGCCCCAGCATTTT. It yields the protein CASSLVGDSNQPQHF. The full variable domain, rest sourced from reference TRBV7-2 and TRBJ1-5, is GAGVSQSPSNKVTEKGKDVELRCDPISGHTALYWYRQSLGQGLEFLIYFQGNSAPDKSGLPSDRFSAERTGGSVSTLTIQRTQQEDSAVYLCASSLVGDSNQPQHFGDGTRLSIL.

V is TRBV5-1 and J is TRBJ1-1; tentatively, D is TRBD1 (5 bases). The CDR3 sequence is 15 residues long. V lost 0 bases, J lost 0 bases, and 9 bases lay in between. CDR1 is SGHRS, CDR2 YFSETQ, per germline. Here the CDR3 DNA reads TGCGCCAGCAGCTTGGGGGGAGGGGTGAACACTGAAGCTTTCTTT. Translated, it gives CASSLGGGVNTEAFF.

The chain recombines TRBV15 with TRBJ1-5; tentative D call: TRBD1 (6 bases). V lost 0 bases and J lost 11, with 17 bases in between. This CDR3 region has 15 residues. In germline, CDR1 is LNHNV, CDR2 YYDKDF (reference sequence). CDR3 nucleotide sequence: TGTGCCACCAGCAGAGAGGGACAAGGTTTTAGGTCCCAGCATTTT. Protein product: CATSREGQGFRSQHF.

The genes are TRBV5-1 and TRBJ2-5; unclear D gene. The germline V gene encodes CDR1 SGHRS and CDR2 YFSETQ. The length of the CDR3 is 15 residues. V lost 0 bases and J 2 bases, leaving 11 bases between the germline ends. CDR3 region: CASSLANAQQETQYF. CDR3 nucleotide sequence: TGCGCCAGCAGCTTGGCCAACGCACAACAAGAGACCCAGTACTTC.

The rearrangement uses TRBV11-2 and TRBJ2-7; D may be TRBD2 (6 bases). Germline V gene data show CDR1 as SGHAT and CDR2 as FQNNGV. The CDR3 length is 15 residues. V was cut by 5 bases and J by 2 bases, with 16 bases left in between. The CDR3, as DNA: TGTGCCAGCAGCCCCACAGTGGGGGGTCCCTACGAGCAGTACTTC. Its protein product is CASSPTVGGPYEQYF.

The CDR3 protein is CASSYLGPGYTF. The CDR3 region has the DNA TGTGCCAGCAGTTACTTGGGGCCGGGCTACACCTTC. The V call is TRBV6-6, the J call TRBJ1-2; a weak D match, TRBD1 (5 bases). CDR1 is MNHNY, CDR2 SVGAGI, per germline (reference sequence). This CDR3 spans 12 amino acids. V was shortened by 1 base and J by 8 bases, with 8 bases between the two germline ends.

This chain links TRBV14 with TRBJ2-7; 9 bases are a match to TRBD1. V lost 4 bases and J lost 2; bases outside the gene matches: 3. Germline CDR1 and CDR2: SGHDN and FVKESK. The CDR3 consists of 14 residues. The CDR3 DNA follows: TGTGCCAGCAGCCTGACAGGGGGTCCCTACGAGCAGTACTTC. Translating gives CASSLTGGPYEQYF.

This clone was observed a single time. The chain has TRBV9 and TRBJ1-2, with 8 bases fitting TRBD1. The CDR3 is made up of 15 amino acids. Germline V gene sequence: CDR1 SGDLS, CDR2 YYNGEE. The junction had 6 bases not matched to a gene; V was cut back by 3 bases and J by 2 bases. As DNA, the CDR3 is TGTGCCAGCAGCGGGGGGACAGGCCCCAACTATGGCTACACCTTC. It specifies CASSGGTGPNYGYTF.

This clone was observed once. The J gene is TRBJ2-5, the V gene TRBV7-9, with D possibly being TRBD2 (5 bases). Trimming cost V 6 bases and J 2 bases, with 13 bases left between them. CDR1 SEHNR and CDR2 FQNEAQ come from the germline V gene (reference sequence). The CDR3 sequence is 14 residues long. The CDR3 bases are TGTGCCAGCAGTCATGATAGCGTGCAAGAGACCCAGTACTTC. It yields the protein CASSHDSVQETQYF.

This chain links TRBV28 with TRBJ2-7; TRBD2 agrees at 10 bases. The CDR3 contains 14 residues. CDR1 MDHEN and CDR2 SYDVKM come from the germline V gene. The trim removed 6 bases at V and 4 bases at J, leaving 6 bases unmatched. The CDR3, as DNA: TGTGCCAGCAGGAAAGCGGGAGGGCCTTACGAGCAGTACTTC. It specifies CASRKAGGPYEQYF.

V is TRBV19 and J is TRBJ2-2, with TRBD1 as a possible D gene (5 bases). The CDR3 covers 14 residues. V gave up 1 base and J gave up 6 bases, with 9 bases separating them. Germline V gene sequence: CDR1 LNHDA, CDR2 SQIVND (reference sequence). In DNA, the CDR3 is TGTGCCAGTAGTATAGCCAGGGATTCCGGGGAGCTGTTTTTT. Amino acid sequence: CASSIARDSGELFF.

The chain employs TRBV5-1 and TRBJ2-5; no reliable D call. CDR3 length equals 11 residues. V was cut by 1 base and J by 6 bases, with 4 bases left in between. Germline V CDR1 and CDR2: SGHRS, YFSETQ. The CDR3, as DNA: TGCGCCAGCAGCTTGTCCAAGACCCAGTACTTC. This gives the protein CASSLSKTQYF. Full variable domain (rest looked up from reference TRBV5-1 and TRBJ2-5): KAGVTQTPRYLIKTRGQQVTLSCSPISGHRSVSWYQQTPGQGLQFLFEYFSETQRNKGNFPGRFSGRQFSNSRSEMNVSTLELGDSALYLCASSLSKTQYFGPGTRLLVL.

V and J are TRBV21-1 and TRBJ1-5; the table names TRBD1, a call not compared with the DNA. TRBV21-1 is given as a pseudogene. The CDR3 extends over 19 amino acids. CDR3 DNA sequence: TGTGCCAGCAGCAAAACGCCCGTCGGAGGGACAGGGGGGAATCAGCCCCAGCATTTT. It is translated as CASSKTPVGGTGGNQPQHF.

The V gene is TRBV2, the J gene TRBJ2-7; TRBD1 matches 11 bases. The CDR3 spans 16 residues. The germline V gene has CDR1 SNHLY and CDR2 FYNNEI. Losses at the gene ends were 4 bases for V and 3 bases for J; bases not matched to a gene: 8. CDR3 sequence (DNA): TGTGCCAGCAGTGGCGGTCCGGGGACAGGGGGCTACGAGCAGTACTTC. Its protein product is CASSGGPGTGGYEQYF.

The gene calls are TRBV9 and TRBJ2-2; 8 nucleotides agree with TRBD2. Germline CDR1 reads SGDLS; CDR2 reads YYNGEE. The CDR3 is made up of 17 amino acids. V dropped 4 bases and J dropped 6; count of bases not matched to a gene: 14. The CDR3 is CASSSLGLETWAGELFF. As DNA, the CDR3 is TGTGCCAGCAGCTCCTTGGGACTAGAGACATGGGCCGGGGAGCTGTTTTTT.

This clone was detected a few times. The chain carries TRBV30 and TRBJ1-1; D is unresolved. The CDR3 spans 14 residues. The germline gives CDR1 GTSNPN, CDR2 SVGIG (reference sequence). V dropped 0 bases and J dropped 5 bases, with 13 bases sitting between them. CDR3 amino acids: CAWSVGGGVTEAFF. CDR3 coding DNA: TGTGCCTGGAGTGTAGGCGGTGGAGTTACTGAAGCTTTCTTT.